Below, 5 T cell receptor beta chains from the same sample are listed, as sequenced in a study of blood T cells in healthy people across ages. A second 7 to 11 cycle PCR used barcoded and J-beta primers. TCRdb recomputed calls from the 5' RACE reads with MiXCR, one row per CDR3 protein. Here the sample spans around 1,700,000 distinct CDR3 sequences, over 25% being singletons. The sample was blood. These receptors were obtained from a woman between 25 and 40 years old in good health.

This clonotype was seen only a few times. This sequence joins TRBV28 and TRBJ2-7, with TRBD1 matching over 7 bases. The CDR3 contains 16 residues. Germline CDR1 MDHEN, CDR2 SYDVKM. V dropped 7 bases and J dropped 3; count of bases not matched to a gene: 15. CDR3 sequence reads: CASTERGPGKYYEQYF. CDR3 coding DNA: TGTGCCAGCACCGAAAGGGGGCCAGGGAAGTACTACGAGCAGTACTTC.

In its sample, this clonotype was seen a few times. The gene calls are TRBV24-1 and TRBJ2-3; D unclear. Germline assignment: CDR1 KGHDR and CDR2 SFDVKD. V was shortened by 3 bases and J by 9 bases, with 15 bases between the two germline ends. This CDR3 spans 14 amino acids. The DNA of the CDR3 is TGTGCCACCAGTGATCCCCGGTCCCCCTCGACGCAGTATTTT. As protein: CATSDPRSPSTQYF.

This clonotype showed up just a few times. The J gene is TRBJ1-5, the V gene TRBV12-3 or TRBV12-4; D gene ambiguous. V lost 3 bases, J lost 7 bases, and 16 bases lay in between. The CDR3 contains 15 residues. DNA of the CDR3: TGTGCCAGCAGTTTGCGGGCATCGGCGGGACAGCCCCAGCATTTT. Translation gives CASSLRASAGQPQHF.

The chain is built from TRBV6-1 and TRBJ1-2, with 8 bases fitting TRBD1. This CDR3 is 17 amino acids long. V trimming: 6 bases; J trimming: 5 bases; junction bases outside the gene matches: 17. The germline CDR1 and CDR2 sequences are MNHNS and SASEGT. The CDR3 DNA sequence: TGTGCCAGCAGGCAACCCGGCAGGGGGCGCATGGGTTATGGCTACACCTTC. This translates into CASRQPGRGRMGYGYTF.

CDR3 bases: TGTGCCACCAGTGATTTAACCGGGGCAGGGGGCTACAATGAGCAGTTCTTC. Protein product: CATSDLTGAGGYNEQFF. The chain joins TRBV24-1 to TRBJ2-1; 7 nucleotides line up with TRBD1. The ends lost 1 base at V and 3 bases at J; junction bases unmatched: 8. Germline V gene lookup returns CDR1 KGHDR and CDR2 SFDVKD. The CDR3 loop spans 17 amino acids.